These T cell receptor beta chains were read from a single sample in a study of blood T cell repertoires in COVID-19. TCRdb keeps only in-frame clones here, not all; method: immunoSEQ multiplex PCR. The sample carries 100,000 or so clones, roughly 82% recorded once. Sequenced: peripheral blood. These TCRs come from a human donor in a cohort sampled during active COVID-19. Each CDR3 is given with its conserved first and last residue. D genes are given only for firm matches. Rows may omit the clone size; those that give it use once, few, many or a size class.

D gene	V gene	J gene	clone size	CDR3 DNA	CDR3 protein
-	TRBV6-2/TRBV6-3	TRBJ2-3	-	TGTGCCAGCAGTCTGGGGGCCTTAACTAGCACAGATACGCAGTATTTT	CASSLGALTSTDTQYF
TRBD2	TRBV5-1	TRBJ2-5	-	TGCGCCAGCAGCCCGGGCGGCGGGGGGGAAAAGACCCAGTACTTC	CASSPGGGGEKTQYF
TRBD1	TRBV3-1/TRBV3-2	TRBJ1-5	few	TGTGCCAGCAGCCCGTCGATTCGGCTGACTCAGGGGGTCGGGCCCCAGCATTTT	CASSPSIRLTQGVGPQHF
-	TRBV3-1/TRBV3-2	TRBJ1-5	-	TGTGCCAGCAGCCAAGGGTTGCGCCGAGAGCCCCAGCATTTT	CASSQGLRREPQHF
TRBD2	TRBV3-1/TRBV3-2	TRBJ2-2	-	TGTGCCAGAGTAACCTCACTAGCGGGGGATATCGGGGAGCTGTTTTTT	CARVTSLAGDIGELFF
TRBD2	TRBV5-6	TRBJ2-2	-	TGTGCCAGCAGCCCCTCGGGACTAGCTTCCGGGGAGCTGTTTTTT	CASSPSGLASGELFF
-	TRBV18	TRBJ1-3	-	TGTGCCAGCTCACCAGAGCAGGGCTCTGGAAACACCATATATTTT	CASSPEQGSGNTIYF
TRBD1	TRBV7-9	TRBJ2-5	-	TGTGCCAGCAGCCCCCGACAGGGATGGGAAGAGACCCAGTACTTC	CASSPRQGWEETQYF
-	TRBV6-6	TRBJ1-3	-	TGTGCCAGCATGAGGGGGGGTACTGGAAACACCATATATTTT	CASMRGGTGNTIYF
-	TRBV6-5	TRBJ2-7	-	TGTGCCAGCAGTTACGTTGTCGGGACAACTTACGAGCAGTACTTC	CASSYVVGTTYEQYF
-	TRBV4-2	TRBJ1-1	-	TGTGCCAGCAGCCAAGAAAACAGGGTAACCACTGAAGCTTTCTTT	CASSQENRVTTEAFF
TRBD2	TRBV2	TRBJ2-2	-	TGTGCCAGCAGTAGACTAGCGGTAAACACCGGGGAGCTGTTTTTT	CASSRLAVNTGELFF
-	TRBV5-1	TRBJ2-2	-	TGCGCCAGCAGCTTGCTCAGGGTGAACACCGGGGAGCTGTTTTTT	CASSLLRVNTGELFF
TRBD2	TRBV11-3	TRBJ2-7	-	TGTGCCAGCAGCTTAGATCCGCCTAGCGGCTCCTACGAGCAGTACTTC	CASSLDPPSGSYEQYF
-	TRBV2	TRBJ1-2	-	TGTGCCAGCAGTGACACGGTGAACTATGGCTACACCTTC	CASSDTVNYGYTF
TRBD2	TRBV6-2/TRBV6-3	TRBJ2-2	-	TGTGCCAGCAGACCTGGGACTAGCGGAACTGGGCGGGAGCTGTTTTTT	CASRPGTSGTGRELFF
TRBD1	TRBV5-1	TRBJ1-1	-	TGCGCCAGCAGCTGGACAGGGTCCACTGAAGCTTTCTTT	CASSWTGSTEAFF
TRBD1	TRBV12-3/TRBV12-4	TRBJ1-2	once	TGTGCCAGCAGTCGGACAGGGTCGTCAGGCTACACCTTC	CASSRTGSSGYTF
TRBD1	TRBV6-5	TRBJ2-7	-	TGTGCCAGCAGCCTAGGGGGACAGGGGGACTACGAGCAGTACTTC	CASSLGGQGDYEQYF
-	TRBV5-1	TRBJ2-4	-	TGCGCCAGCAGCTTGGACGCGGGCAGATCCAACATTCAGTACTTC	CASSLDAGRSNIQYF
TRBD1	TRBV6-2/TRBV6-3	TRBJ1-2	-	TGTGCCAGCAGTTCGGGACAGAACTATGGCTACACCTTC	CASSSGQNYGYTF
-	TRBV15	TRBJ1-1	-	TGTGCCACCGGGATCCACTCGGGGACTGAAGCTTTCTTT	CATGIHSGTEAFF
-	TRBV11-3	TRBJ1-6	few	TGTGCCAGCAGCCTACAGACAGGAAATTCACCCCTCCACTTT	CASSLQTGNSPLHF
TRBD1	TRBV5-4	TRBJ1-4	-	TGTGCCAGCAGCTCACGCACTTCGGGACAGGGGGCGCGAGAAAAACTGTTTTTT	CASSSRTSGQGAREKLFF
-	TRBV10-3	TRBJ1-1	once	TGTGCCATCAGTGAGCGGGGGGCTGAAGCTTTCTTT	CAISERGAEAFF
TRBD1	TRBV5-1	TRBJ1-3	-	TGCGCCAGCAGCCTTACAGGGGTCTCTGGAAACACCATATATTTT	CASSLTGVSGNTIYF
-	TRBV6-6	TRBJ2-3	-	TGTGCCAGCAGTGACTCAGGCGTCAGGACAACAGATACGCAGTATTTT	CASSDSGVRTTDTQYF
-	TRBV5-1	TRBJ2-2	-	TGCGCCAGCGGCCCGCAGTATACGAACACCGGGGAGCTGTTTTTT	CASGPQYTNTGELFF
-	TRBV7-9	TRBJ1-2	-	TGTGCCAGCAGCTTCACAGGGTCGGCCTATGGCTACACCTTC	CASSFTGSAYGYTF
TRBD1	TRBV6-2/TRBV6-3	TRBJ1-2	-	TGTGCCAGCAGTTATTGGGACAGCGGCTATGGCTACACCTTC	CASSYWDSGYGYTF
-	TRBV20-1	TRBJ2-3	-	TGCAGTGCTCTGGAGGCAGATACGCAGTATTTT	CSALEADTQYF
-	TRBV28	TRBJ2-2	-	TGTGCCAGCAGTTTTCCTGTCGGGGAGCTGTTTTTT	CASSFPVGELFF
TRBD1	TRBV6-7	TRBJ1-5	-	TGTGCCAGCAGTTACTTGACGGGACAGGGGTATCAGCCCCAGCATTTT	CASSYLTGQGYQPQHF
TRBD1	TRBV24-1	TRBJ1-2	-	TGTGCCACCAGGGAGACAGGGGATCAAAACTATGGCTACACCTTC	CATRETGDQNYGYTF
TRBD1	TRBV12-3/TRBV12-4	TRBJ1-5	-	TGTGCCAGTCGACAGGGGGCTAATCAGCCCCAGCATTTT	CASRQGANQPQHF
TRBD2	TRBV6-2/TRBV6-3	TRBJ2-1	-	TGTGCCAGCAGTGTGGGTCTAGCGGGGTCAGTTGAGCAGTTCTTC	CASSVGLAGSVEQFF
TRBD1	TRBV7-2	TRBJ1-6	-	TGTGCCAGCAGCTTGCAAAACCTCGCAGGGGGCGCTCGGAATTCACCCCTCCACTTT	CASSLQNLAGGARNSPLHF
TRBD1	TRBV28	TRBJ1-6	-	TGTGCCAGCAGGCGACACCCCGGGACAGGGTGGACCTATAATTCACCCCTCCACTTT	CASRRHPGTGWTYNSPLHF
-	TRBV6-4	TRBJ1-1	-	TGTGCCAGCAGTGAGTCAGGGCCCGGCACTGAAGCTTTCTTT	CASSESGPGTEAFF
-	TRBV3-1/TRBV3-2	TRBJ2-5	-	TGTGCCAGCAGCCCCCCGGTCGAGGAGACCCAGTACTTC	CASSPPVEETQYF
-	TRBV27	TRBJ1-2	-	TGTGCCAGCAGGGAGGGGTTAGAGGGTGGCTACACCTTC	CASREGLEGGYTF
TRBD1	TRBV19	TRBJ2-5	-	TGTGCCAGTAGTAGGACAGGTACAGAGACCCAGTACTTC	CASSRTGTETQYF
TRBD2	TRBV5-4	TRBJ2-5	-	TGTGCCAGCAGCTCGCCCGGAGCCAGCGGGGGCCGTCGGGAGACCCAGTACTTC	CASSSPGASGGRRETQYF
TRBD2	TRBV6-2/TRBV6-3	TRBJ2-7	-	TGTGCCAGCAGCCCACGGCGGCGGGGGGCTACCTACGAGCAGTACTTC	CASSPRRRGATYEQYF
TRBD1	TRBV19	TRBJ1-5	-	TGTGCCAGTAGTCTGACAGGGGAAAGCGGCAATCAGCCCCAGCATTTT	CASSLTGESGNQPQHF
-	TRBV7-9	TRBJ2-1	-	TGTGCCAGCAGCTTAGGGATCGTGCGGCCCTACAATGAGCAGTTCTTC	CASSLGIVRPYNEQFF
TRBD2	TRBV5-1	TRBJ2-2	-	TGCGCCAGCAGCTTGGCGGCGGGGGTAAACACCGGGGAGCTGTTTTTT	CASSLAAGVNTGELFF
-	TRBV6-6	TRBJ2-7	-	TGTGCCAGCAGACCAGGGGCTTCCTACGAGCAGTACTTC	CASRPGASYEQYF
TRBD2	TRBV7-2	TRBJ2-5	once	TGTGCCAGCAGCTTAAGCGCGACTAGCGGGGGGGCGAAGACCCAGTACTTC	CASSLSATSGGAKTQYF
TRBD1	TRBV6-2/TRBV6-3	TRBJ1-1	once	TGTGCCAGCAGTCAGGACCCACCCGGGACAGCCACGAACACTGAAGCTTTCTTT	CASSQDPPGTATNTEAFF